Listed here are 19 T cell receptor beta chains from one sample, sequenced in a study of blood T cells in healthy people across ages. Through a sample-barcoded 5' primer and a J-beta primer mix, a second PCR was run for roughly 6 to 11 cycles. TCRdb itself ran the 5' RACE reads through MiXCR, one entry per CDR3 protein. Of 800,000 to 950,000 distinct CDR3 sequences in the sample, roughly 28% were seen once. In addition, the sample was reused for a study of T cells of mothers and their children.

Sequencing was carried out using blood. The receptors stem from a woman aged 40 to 50 in good health.

This rearrangement joins TRBV29-1 to TRBJ1-1; no clear D. The CDR3 covers 12 residues. CDR1 is SQVTM, CDR2 ANQGSEA, per germline. V gave up 6 bases and J gave up 1 base, with 9 bases separating them. CDR3 amino acids: CSVCPGNTEAFF. The CDR3 coding sequence is TGCAGCGTCTGCCCCGGGAACACTGAAGCTTTCTTT.

V gene TRBV29-1 combines with J gene TRBJ2-1, with D perhaps assigned TRBD1 or TRBD2 (5 bases each). CDR3 length: 17 residues. The germline CDR1 and CDR2 sequences are SQVTM and ANQGSEA. V was shortened by 5 bases and J by 1 base, with 21 bases between the two germline ends. CDR3 amino acids: CSVSPGYGASSYNEQFF. In DNA, the CDR3 is TGCAGCGTTTCCCCGGGATACGGGGCATCATCCTACAATGAGCAGTTCTTC.

The CDR3 spells CASSVSGYNEQYF. Here the CDR3 DNA reads TGTGCCAGCAGCGTAAGCGGCTACAATGAGCAGTACTTC. The chain couples TRBV9 to TRBJ2-1, with D maybe TRBD2 (5 bases). The J call may be incorrect, as the DNA end agrees better with TRBJ2-7. This CDR3 region has 13 residues. In germline, CDR1 is SGDLS, CDR2 YYNGEE.

A single count supports this clonotype. The CDR3 is CASSRLAGGGQETQFF. The CDR3, as DNA: TGTGCCAGCAGCCGGCTAGCGGGGGGAGGCCAAGAGACCCAGTTCTTC. This sequence joins TRBV4-2 and TRBJ2-1, with 11 bases matching TRBD2. V was clipped by 4 bases and J by 13 bases; unmatched bases: 15. The length of the CDR3 is 16 residues. Germline assignment: CDR1 LGHNA and CDR2 YNFKEQ.

V gene TRBV5-1 combines with J gene TRBJ2-1; 9 bases align to TRBD2. The CDR3 is 15 residues long. CDR1 and CDR2 from the germline V gene are SGHRS and YFSETQ. Trimming removed 4 bases from V and 8 bases from J; junction bases left unmatched: 10. This CDR3 reads CASSPRTSVAHEQFF. The DNA for the CDR3 is TGCGCCAGCAGCCCAAGGACTAGCGTGGCCCATGAGCAGTTCTTC.

This clonotype was counted at least ten times. The chain links TRBV12-3 or TRBV12-4 to TRBJ1-2; 7 bases map to TRBD1. This CDR3 has 15 residues. The J segment lost 2 bases and the V segment lost 5 bases, leaving 8 bases of the junction unmatched. This chain's CDR3 is CASSHRTGTNYGYTF. The CDR3 DNA follows: TGTGCCAGCAGTCATCGGACAGGAACCAACTATGGCTACACCTTC.

Note on this clonotype: It may be a read error: a sequence one base away is much more abundant. CDR3: CASSLKGGRTGANVLTF. The CDR3 DNA follows: TGTGCCAGCAGTTTAAAGGGGGGCCGCACTGGGGCCAACGTCCTGACTTTC. The chain recombines TRBV12-3 or TRBV12-4 with TRBJ2-6, with D possibly called TRBD1 or TRBD2 (6 bases each). The CDR3 has 17 amino acids. Trimming removed 2 bases from V and 2 bases from J, with 13 bases in between.

This clonotype was counted at least ten times. CDR3 DNA sequence: TGCAGTGGGGAGATAGCGGGGGGGCTCTCATACGAGCAGTACTTC. Protein: CSGEIAGGLSYEQYF. The chain combines TRBV20-1 with TRBJ2-7; 11 bases agree with TRBD2. V gave up 7 bases and J gave up 4 bases; unmatched junction bases: 12. In germline, CDR1 is DFQATT, CDR2 SNEGSKA (reference sequence). This CDR3 region has 15 residues.

The rearrangement joins TRBV4-1 to TRBJ2-4, with TRBD1 identical over 10 bases. Germline lookup yields CDR1 MGHRA and CDR2 YSYEKL. Trimming at V came to 1 base and at J to 1 base, leaving 13 bases not matched to a gene. The CDR3 has 20 amino acids. CDR3 bases: TGCGCCAGCAGCCAAGGACAGGGGGCGTTTTTTAGTGTGGCCAAAAACATTCAGTACTTC. Encoded protein: CASSQGQGAFFSVAKNIQYF.

The chain joins TRBV10-3 to TRBJ2-3; 12 bases map to TRBD1. The CDR3 runs to 14 residues. Trimming removed 8 bases from V and 8 bases from J; junction bases left unmatched: 8. Looked up from germline, CDR1 is ENHRY and CDR2 is SYGVKD. This CDR3 is CAISPGQGAGTQYF. Written as DNA, the CDR3 is TGTGCCATCTCACCGGGACAGGGGGCAGGTACGCAGTATTTT.

The chain has TRBV20-1 and TRBJ1-3; D is perhaps TRBD1 (5 bases). The length of the CDR3 is 14 residues. The germline V gene has CDR1 DFQATT and CDR2 SNEGSKA (reference sequence). V was clipped by 0 bases and J by 6 bases, with 12 bases between them. In DNA, the CDR3 is TGCAGTGCTAGAGATCGAAGGGGTGCAAACACCATATATTTT. Protein product: CSARDRRGANTIYF.

This clonotype occurred a few times. This rearrangement joins TRBV27 to TRBJ2-5, with 8 positions matching TRBD1. Germline lookup yields CDR1 MNHEY and CDR2 SMNVEV (reference sequence). The CDR3 sequence is 13 residues long. V was pared by 3 bases and J by 11 bases, with 8 bases of the junction left unmatched. The CDR3 nucleotides are TGTGCCAGCAGTTTGAGCCAGGGGGCTCAGCAGTACTTC. Translating it yields CASSLSQGAQQYF.

This clonotype was detected a few times. J is TRBJ2-3 and V is TRBV27; 8 nucleotides agree with TRBD1. The J segment lost 0 bases and the V segment lost 6 bases, leaving 5 bases of the junction unmatched. In germline, CDR1 is MNHEY, CDR2 SMNVEV (reference sequence). The CDR3 spans 15 residues. DNA of the CDR3: TGTGCCAGCAGAGCCGGGACAGGAAGCACAGATACGCAGTATTTT. Encoded protein: CASRAGTGSTDTQYF.

Worth noting for this clonotype: Being one base from a much bigger clone, this may be a read error. The genes are TRBV7-2 and TRBJ2-1, with 10 nucleotides matching TRBD2. Germline V gene lookup returns CDR1 SGHTA and CDR2 FQGNSA. Germline trimming cut 7 bases from V and 5 bases from J; bases unmatched to any gene: 8. The CDR3 runs to 15 residues. CDR3 in DNA: TGTGCCAGCAACCTTAGCGGGGGGCGGAACAATGAGCAGTTCTTC. Translating it yields CASNLSGGRNNEQFF.

The rearrangement links TRBV5-5 to TRBJ1-2, with D possibly TRBD1 on 5 matching bases. V shed 0 bases and J shed 4 bases, with 16 bases lying between them. There are 16 residues in the CDR3. Per the germline V gene, CDR1 is SGHKS and CDR2 is YYEKEE (reference sequence). CDR3 sequence reads: CASSLGLGTAGYGYTF. As DNA, the CDR3 is TGTGCCAGCAGCTTGGGACTCGGGACGGCGGGCTATGGCTACACCTTC.

This sequence joins TRBV29-1 and TRBJ2-5; the match to TRBD2 covers 7 bases. V shed 5 bases, J shed 5 bases, and the junction held 5 bases outside the gene matches. The CDR3 is 12 amino acids. The germline gives CDR1 SQVTM, CDR2 ANQGSEA. The chain's CDR3 is CSVLEGGETQYF. CDR3 nucleotide sequence: TGCAGCGTTTTAGAGGGAGGGGAGACCCAGTACTTC.

The rearrangement uses TRBV7-2 and TRBJ1-1; TRBD1 matches 10 bases. V dropped 2 bases and J dropped 4; count of bases not matched to a gene: 4. Per germline, CDR1 SGHTA and CDR2 FQGNSA. The CDR3 sequence is 15 residues long. The CDR3 is CASSLQWDRGTEAFF. The CDR3 DNA reads as TGTGCCAGCAGCTTACAGTGGGACAGGGGCACTGAAGCTTTCTTT.

The J gene is TRBJ2-3, the V gene TRBV7-2; perhaps TRBD2 as D (5 bases). V was pared by 1 base and J by 2 bases, with 16 bases between. This CDR3 has 17 amino acids. Germline V lookup: CDR1 SGHTA, CDR2 FQGNSA. Here the CDR3 reads CASSLDKLAGLTDTQYF. The CDR3 nucleotides are TGTGCCAGCAGCTTAGATAAGCTAGCCGGCCTCACAGATACGCAGTATTTT.

This clonotype has a handful of counts. A read error may produce the germline difference seen at one junction end. This chain links TRBV5-1 with TRBJ1-1; no definite D call. Germline CDR1 is SGHRS and CDR2 is YFSETQ. This CDR3 region has 14 residues. The CDR3 sequence: CTSSLVAANTEAFF. CDR3 DNA: TGCACCAGCAGCTTGGTTGCTGCAAACACTGAAGCTTTCTTT.